This T cell receptor beta chain was identified during a study of blood T cell repertoires in COVID-19. Some clones are missing from TCRdb's copy, which holds only in-frame ones; the method was immunoSEQ multiplex PCR. Here the sample spans about 270,000 clones, 86% being singletons. V shed 6 bases and J 0 bases; nucleotides not matched to a gene: 1. This CDR3 contains 15 residues. The germline gives CDR1 KGHSH, CDR2 LQKENI. The receptor's source is a man aged 40-50 years with active or convalescent COVID-19. Material for sequencing was peripheral blood. The chain uses TRBV18 and TRBJ2-3; 12 bases align to TRBD2. The CDR3 is CASSGTSGSTDTQYF. The CDR3 DNA reads TGTGCCAGCTCCGGGACTAGCGGGAGCACAGATACGCAGTATTTT.